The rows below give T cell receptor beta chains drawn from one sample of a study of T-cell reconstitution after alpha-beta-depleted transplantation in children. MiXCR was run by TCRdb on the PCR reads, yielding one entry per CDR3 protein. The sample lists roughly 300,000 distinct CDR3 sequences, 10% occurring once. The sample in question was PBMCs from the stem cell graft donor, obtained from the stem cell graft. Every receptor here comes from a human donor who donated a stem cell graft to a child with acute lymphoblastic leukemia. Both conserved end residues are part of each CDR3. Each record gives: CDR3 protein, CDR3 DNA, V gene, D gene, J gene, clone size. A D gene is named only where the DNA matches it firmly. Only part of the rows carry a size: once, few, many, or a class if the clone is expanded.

cdr3_aa: CASSYPASVTLGGTF
cdr3_nt: TGTGCCAGCAGTTACCCGGCGAGTGTTACTCTTGGAGGGACCTTC
v_call: TRBV6-2/TRBV6-3
d_call: -
j_call: TRBJ1-2
clone_size: few

cdr3_aa: CASSSYNSPLHF
cdr3_nt: TGTGCCAGCAGCTCCTATAATTCACCCCTCCACTTT
v_call: TRBV7-2
d_call: -
j_call: TRBJ1-6
clone_size: few

cdr3_aa: CASKSLGTELNTEAFF
cdr3_nt: TGCGCCAGCAAAAGTCTCGGGACAGAACTGAACACTGAAGCTTTCTTT
v_call: TRBV5-1
d_call: TRBD1
j_call: TRBJ1-1
clone_size: few

cdr3_aa: CASSYSGSNQPQHF
cdr3_nt: TGTGCCAGCAGTTACTCGGGCAGCAATCAGCCCCAGCATTTT
v_call: TRBV6-5
d_call: -
j_call: TRBJ1-5
clone_size: -

cdr3_aa: CASSMGTSGRGETQYF
cdr3_nt: TGCGCCAGCAGCATGGGGACTAGCGGGAGGGGAGAGACCCAGTACTTC
v_call: TRBV4-1
d_call: TRBD2
j_call: TRBJ2-5
clone_size: -

cdr3_aa: CASSLSFSGANVLTF
cdr3_nt: TGTGCCAGCAGTTTATCTTTCTCTGGGGCCAACGTCCTGACTTTC
v_call: TRBV28
d_call: -
j_call: TRBJ2-6
clone_size: many

cdr3_aa: CAINRLAGSNTGELFF
cdr3_nt: TGTGCCATCAACCGACTAGCGGGTTCGAACACCGGGGAGCTGTTTTTT
v_call: TRBV10-3
d_call: TRBD2
j_call: TRBJ2-2
clone_size: few

cdr3_aa: CASSQGVLSGNTIYF
cdr3_nt: TGCGCCAGCAGCCAAGGGGTCCTCTCTGGAAACACCATATATTTT
v_call: TRBV4-3
d_call: -
j_call: TRBJ1-3
clone_size: few

cdr3_aa: CSVARSWGTEAFF
cdr3_nt: TGCAGCGTCGCCCGGAGTTGGGGCACTGAAGCTTTCTTT
v_call: TRBV29-1
d_call: -
j_call: TRBJ1-1
clone_size: few

cdr3_aa: CAISAGRRGNEQFF
cdr3_nt: TGTGCCATCAGTGCGGGACGCCGGGGCAATGAGCAGTTCTTC
v_call: TRBV10-3
d_call: -
j_call: TRBJ2-1
clone_size: few

cdr3_aa: CASSQSGLAGPPEFF
cdr3_nt: TGTGCCAGCAGCCAGAGCGGGCTAGCGGGGCCGCCCGAATTCTTC
v_call: TRBV7-9
d_call: TRBD2
j_call: TRBJ2-1
clone_size: many

cdr3_aa: CASSQVLADSEQYF
cdr3_nt: TGCGCCAGCAGCCAAGTACTTGCGGACAGCGAGCAGTACTTC
v_call: TRBV4-1
d_call: -
j_call: TRBJ2-7
clone_size: -

cdr3_aa: CSAWGLAKGWETQYF
cdr3_nt: TGCAGTGCTTGGGGACTAGCGAAGGGGTGGGAGACCCAGTACTTC
v_call: TRBV20-1
d_call: TRBD2
j_call: TRBJ2-5
clone_size: -

cdr3_aa: CASSLRPTEAFF
cdr3_nt: TGTGCCAGCAGCCTGCGCCCCACTGAAGCTTTCTTT
v_call: TRBV14
d_call: -
j_call: TRBJ1-1
clone_size: -

cdr3_aa: CASSLPPTRQETQYF
cdr3_nt: TGTGCCAGCAGCTTGCCTCCCACTAGGCAAGAGACCCAGTACTTC
v_call: TRBV13
d_call: -
j_call: TRBJ2-5
clone_size: few

cdr3_aa: CASTPNSYNEQFF
cdr3_nt: TGTGCCAGCACCCCTAACTCCTACAATGAGCAGTTCTTC
v_call: TRBV12-3/TRBV12-4
d_call: -
j_call: TRBJ2-1
clone_size: many

cdr3_aa: CSARDRTRGVWNEQFF
cdr3_nt: TGCAGTGCTAGAGATCGAACCAGGGGCGTCTGGAATGAGCAGTTCTTC
v_call: TRBV20-1
d_call: -
j_call: TRBJ2-1
clone_size: -